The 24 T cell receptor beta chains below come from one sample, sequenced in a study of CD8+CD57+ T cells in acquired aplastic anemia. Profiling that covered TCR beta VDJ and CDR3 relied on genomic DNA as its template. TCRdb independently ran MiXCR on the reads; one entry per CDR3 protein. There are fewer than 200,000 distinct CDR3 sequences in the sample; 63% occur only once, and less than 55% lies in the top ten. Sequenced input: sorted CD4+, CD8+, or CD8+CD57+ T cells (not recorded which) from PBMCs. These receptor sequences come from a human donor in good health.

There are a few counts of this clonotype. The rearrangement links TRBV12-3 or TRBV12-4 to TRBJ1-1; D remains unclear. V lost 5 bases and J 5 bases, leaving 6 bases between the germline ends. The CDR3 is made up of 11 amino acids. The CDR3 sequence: CASSPGTEAFF. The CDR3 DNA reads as TGTGCCAGCAGTCCCGGGACTGAAGCTTTCTTT.

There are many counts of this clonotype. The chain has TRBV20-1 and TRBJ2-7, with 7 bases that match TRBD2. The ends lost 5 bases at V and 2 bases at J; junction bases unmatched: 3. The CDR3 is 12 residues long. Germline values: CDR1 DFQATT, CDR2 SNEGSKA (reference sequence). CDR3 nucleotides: TGCAGTGCTTATGGACTAGCCTACGAGCAGTACTTC. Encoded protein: CSAYGLAYEQYF.

Here the CDR3 reads CASSSIGASSTDTQYF. The CDR3 DNA is TGTGCCAGCAGCTCAATCGGGGCTAGCTCAACAGATACGCAGTATTTT. The gene calls are TRBV7-3 and TRBJ2-3; tentatively, D is TRBD1 or TRBD2 (5 bases each). Germline V gives CDR1 SGHTA, CDR2 FQGTGA. This CDR3 is 16 amino acids long. V gave up 4 bases and J gave up 3 bases, with 17 bases separating them.

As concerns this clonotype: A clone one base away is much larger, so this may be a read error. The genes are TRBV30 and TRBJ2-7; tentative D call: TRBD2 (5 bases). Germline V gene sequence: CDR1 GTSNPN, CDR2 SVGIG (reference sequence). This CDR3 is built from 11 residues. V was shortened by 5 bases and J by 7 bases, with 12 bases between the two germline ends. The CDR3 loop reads CAWGVPGEQYF. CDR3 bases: TGTGCCTGGGGGGTCCCGGGAGAGCAGTACTTC.

CDR3 sequence reads: CASADTGENYNEQFF. The CDR3 nucleotides read TGTGCCAGCGCCGACACAGGGGAAAACTACAATGAGCAGTTCTTC. This sequence joins TRBV6-4 and TRBJ2-1; 7 bases match TRBD1. V was clipped by 8 bases and J by 3 bases; unmatched bases: 10. The CDR3 has 15 amino acids. Germline CDR1 MRHNA, CDR2 SNTAGT.

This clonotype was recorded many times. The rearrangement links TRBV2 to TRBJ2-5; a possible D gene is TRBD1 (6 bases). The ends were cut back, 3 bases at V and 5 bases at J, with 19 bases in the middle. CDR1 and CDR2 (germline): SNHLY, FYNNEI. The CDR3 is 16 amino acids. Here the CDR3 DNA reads TGTGCCAGCAGTGAGGTGGAAGGGGGTGTTGTTGAGACCCAGTACTTC. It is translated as CASSEVEGGVVETQYF. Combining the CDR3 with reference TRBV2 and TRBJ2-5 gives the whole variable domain EPEVTQTPSHQVTQMGQEVILRCVPISNHLYFYWYRQILGQKVEFLVSFYNNEISEKSEIFDDQFSVERPDGSNFTLKIRSTKLEDSAMYFCASSEVEGGVVETQYFGPGTRLLVL.

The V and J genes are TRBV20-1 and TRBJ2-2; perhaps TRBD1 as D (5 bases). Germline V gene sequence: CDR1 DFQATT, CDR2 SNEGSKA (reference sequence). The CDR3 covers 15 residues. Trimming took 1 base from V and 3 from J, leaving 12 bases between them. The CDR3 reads CSARASGLDTGELFF. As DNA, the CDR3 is TGCAGTGCTAGAGCTTCAGGGTTAGACACCGGGGAGCTGTTTTTT.

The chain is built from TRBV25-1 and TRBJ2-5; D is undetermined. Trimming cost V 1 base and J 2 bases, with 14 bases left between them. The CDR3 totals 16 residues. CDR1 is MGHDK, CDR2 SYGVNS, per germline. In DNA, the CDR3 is TGTGCCAGCAGTGAATCTGGACCAATAATTCAAGAGACCCAGTACTTC. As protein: CASSESGPIIQETQYF.

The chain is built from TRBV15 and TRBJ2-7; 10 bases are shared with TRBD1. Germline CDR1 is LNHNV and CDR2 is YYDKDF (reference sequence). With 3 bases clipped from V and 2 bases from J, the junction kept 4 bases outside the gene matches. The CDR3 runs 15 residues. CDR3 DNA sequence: TGTGCCACCAGCAGGGCCGACAGGGGGCCCTACGAGCAGTACTTC. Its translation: CATSRADRGPYEQYF.

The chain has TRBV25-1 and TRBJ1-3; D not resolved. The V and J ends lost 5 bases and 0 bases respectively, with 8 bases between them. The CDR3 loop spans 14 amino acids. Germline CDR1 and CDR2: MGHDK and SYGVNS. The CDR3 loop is CASSLSSSGNTIYF. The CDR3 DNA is TGTGCCAGCAGTTTATCAAGCTCTGGAAACACCATATATTTT.

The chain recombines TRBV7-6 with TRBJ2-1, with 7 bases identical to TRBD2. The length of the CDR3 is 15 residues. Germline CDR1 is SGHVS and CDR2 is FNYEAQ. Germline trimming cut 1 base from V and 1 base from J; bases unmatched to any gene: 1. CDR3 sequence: CASSLVGGSYNEQFF. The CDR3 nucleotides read TGTGCCAGCAGCTTAGTCGGGGGGTCCTACAATGAGCAGTTCTTC.

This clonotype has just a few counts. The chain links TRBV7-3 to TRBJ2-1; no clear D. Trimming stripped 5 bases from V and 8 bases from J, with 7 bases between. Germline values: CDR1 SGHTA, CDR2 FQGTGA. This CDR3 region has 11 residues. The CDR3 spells CASSGEDEQFF. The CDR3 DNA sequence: TGTGCCAGCAGCGGAGAGGATGAGCAGTTCTTC.

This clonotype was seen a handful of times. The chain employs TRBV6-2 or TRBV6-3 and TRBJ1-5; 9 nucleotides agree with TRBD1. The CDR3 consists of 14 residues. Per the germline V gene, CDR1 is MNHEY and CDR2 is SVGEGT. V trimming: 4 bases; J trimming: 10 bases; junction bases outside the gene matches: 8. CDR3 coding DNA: TGTGCCAGCAGTTTGTTTACAGGGGGCTTACCCCAGCATTTT. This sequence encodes CASSLFTGGLPQHF.

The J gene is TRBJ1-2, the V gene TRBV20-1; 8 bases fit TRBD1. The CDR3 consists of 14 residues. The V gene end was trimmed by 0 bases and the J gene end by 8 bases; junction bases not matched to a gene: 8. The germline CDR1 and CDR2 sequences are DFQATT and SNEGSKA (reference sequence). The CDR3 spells CSAREDREVLGYTF. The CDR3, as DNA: TGCAGTGCTAGAGAGGACAGGGAAGTCTTGGGCTACACCTTC.

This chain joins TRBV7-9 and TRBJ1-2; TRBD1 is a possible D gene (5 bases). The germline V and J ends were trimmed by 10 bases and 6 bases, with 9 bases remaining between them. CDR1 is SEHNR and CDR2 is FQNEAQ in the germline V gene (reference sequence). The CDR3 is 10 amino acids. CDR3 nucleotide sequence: TGTGCCACCCGGGGGGATGGCTACACCTTC. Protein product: CATRGDGYTF. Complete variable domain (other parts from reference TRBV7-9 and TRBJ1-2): DTGVSQNPRHKITKRGQNVTFRCDPISEHNRLYWYRQTLGQGPEFLTYFQNEAQLEKSRLLSDRFSAERPKGSFSTLEIQRTEQGDSAMYLCATRGDGYTFGSGTRLTVV.

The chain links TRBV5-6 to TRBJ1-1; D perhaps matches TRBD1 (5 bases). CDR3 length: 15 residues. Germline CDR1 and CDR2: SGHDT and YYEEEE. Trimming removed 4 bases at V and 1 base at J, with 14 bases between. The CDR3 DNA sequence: TGTGCCAGCAGCACATCGAGGCAGGGGAACACTGAAGCTTTCTTT. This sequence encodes CASSTSRQGNTEAFF.

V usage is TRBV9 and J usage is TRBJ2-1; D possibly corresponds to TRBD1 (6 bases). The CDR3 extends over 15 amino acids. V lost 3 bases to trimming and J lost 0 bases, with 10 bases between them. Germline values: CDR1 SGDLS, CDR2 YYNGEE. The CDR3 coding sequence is TGTGCCAGCAGCGCCAGGGGAAGCTCCTACAATGAGCAGTTCTTC. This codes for CASSARGSSYNEQFF.

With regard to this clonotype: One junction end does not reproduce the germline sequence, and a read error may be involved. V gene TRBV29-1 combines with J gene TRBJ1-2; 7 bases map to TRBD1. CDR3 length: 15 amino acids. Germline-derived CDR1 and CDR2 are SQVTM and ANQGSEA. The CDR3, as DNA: TGCAGCGTTAAAGATCCTCGGACAGGAGACTATGGCTACACCTTC. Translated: CSVKDPRTGDYGYTF.

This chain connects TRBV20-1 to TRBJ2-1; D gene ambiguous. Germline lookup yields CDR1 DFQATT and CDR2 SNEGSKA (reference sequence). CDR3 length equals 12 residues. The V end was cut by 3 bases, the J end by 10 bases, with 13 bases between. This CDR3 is CSASRSNGEQFF. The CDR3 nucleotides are TGCAGTGCTAGTAGAAGCAATGGCGAGCAGTTCTTC.

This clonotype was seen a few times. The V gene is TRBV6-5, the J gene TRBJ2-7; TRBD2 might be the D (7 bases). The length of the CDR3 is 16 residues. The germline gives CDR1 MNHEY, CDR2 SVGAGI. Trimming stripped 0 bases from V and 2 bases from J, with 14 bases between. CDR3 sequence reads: CASSYSNRGAAYEQYF. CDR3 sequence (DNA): TGTGCCAGCAGTTACTCGAATCGGGGGGCTGCCTACGAGCAGTACTTC.

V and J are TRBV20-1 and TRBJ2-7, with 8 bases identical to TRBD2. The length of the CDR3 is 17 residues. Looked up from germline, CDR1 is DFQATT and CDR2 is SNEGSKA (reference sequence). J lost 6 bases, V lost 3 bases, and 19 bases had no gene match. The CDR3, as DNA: TGCAGTGCTAGGGCCCCCGGGACTAGGGGGGATTTAGGCGAGCAGTACTTC. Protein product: CSARAPGTRGDLGEQYF.

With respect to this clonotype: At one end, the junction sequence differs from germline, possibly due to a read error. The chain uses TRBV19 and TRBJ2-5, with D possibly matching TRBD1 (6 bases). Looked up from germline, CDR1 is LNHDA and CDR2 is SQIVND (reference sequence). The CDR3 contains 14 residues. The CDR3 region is CARSPTGIQETQYF. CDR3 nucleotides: TGTGCCCGTAGTCCAACAGGGATCCAAGAGACCCAGTACTTC.

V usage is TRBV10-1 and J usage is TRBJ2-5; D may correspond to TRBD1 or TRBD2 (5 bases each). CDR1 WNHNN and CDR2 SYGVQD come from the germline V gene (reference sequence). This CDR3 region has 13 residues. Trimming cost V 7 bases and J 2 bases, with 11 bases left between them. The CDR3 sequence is CASNLAGQETQYF. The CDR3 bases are TGCGCCAGCAATCTAGCAGGGCAAGAGACCCAGTACTTC.

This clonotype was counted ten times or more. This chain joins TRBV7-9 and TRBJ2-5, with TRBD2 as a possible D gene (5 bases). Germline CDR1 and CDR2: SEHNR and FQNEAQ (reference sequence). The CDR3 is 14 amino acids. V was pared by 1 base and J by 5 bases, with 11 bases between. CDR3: CASSLVLAQETQYF. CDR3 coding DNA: TGTGCCAGCAGCTTAGTTCTAGCACAGGAGACCCAGTACTTC.